This T cell receptor beta chain emerged from a study of blood T cell repertoires in COVID-19. Overall study context: Samples representing acute and convalescent COVID-19 were sourced from the United States, Italy and Spain. Sources were T cells, B-cell-depleted T cells, or PBMCs; the material itself was cDNA or gDNA.

This CDR3 has 15 amino acids. From germline, CDR1 is KGHSH and CDR2 LQKENI. Trimming at V came to 6 bases and at J to 2 bases, leaving 5 bases not matched to a gene. Authors' processing steps: Amplification with reference gene primers provided the estimates of nucleated cell counts. Profiling relied on immunoSEQ multiplex PCR, and the TCRdb table lists in-frame clones only, not all of them. V and J calls plus clone size are reproduced from that table; the DNA served to infer D and trimming. The data contain 200,000 to 250,000 clones, around 83% of them singletons. Sequencing used peripheral blood. The source of this sequence is a woman aged 45-60 years with acute or convalescent COVID-19. The chain couples TRBV18 to TRBJ2-1; 9 bases align to TRBD1. In DNA form, the CDR3 reads TGTGCCAGCTCCGTGGGACAGGGCGCCTACAATGAGCAGTTCTTC. This codes for CASSVGQGAYNEQFF.